This T cell receptor beta chain was identified in a study of cytomegalovirus exposure and HLA in healthy donors. Study summary: Roughly 80 million unique TCRs from HLA-typed donors made up an early data release. Study outcomes and limitations: Later analysis associated a missense DCLRE1C variant with TCR beta V- and J-gene trimming.

Researchers ran the PCR with 60 Vbeta and 13 Jbeta primers. Assay: immunoSEQ multiplex PCR; the TCRdb copy retains only in-frame clones and omits some. Found here are 85,000 to 130,000 clones, over 9% of them singletons; the top ten hold over 4.5%. Concerning this clone itself: Its antigen is as yet unknown.

There are 13 residues in the CDR3. The germline V and J ends were trimmed by 6 bases and 1 base, with 9 bases remaining between them. From germline, CDR1 is SEHNR and CDR2 FQNEAQ (reference sequence). The specimen sequenced was PBMCs. This chain links TRBV7-9 with TRBJ1-1; D might be TRBD1 (5 bases). This TCR was sampled from a man in his forties or fifties in good health and CMV-seropositive. Written as DNA, the CDR3 is TGTGCCAGCAGTAGCAGGGCGAACACTGAAGCTTTCTTT. Amino acid sequence: CASSSRANTEAFF.